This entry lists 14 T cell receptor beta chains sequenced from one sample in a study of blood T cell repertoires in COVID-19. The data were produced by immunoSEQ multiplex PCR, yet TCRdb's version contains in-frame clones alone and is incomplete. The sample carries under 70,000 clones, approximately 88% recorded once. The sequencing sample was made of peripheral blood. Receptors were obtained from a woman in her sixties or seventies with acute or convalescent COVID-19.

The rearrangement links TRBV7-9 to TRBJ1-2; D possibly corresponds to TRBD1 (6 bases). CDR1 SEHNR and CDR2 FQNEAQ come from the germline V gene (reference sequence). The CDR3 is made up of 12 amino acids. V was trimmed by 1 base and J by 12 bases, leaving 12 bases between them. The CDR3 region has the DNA TGTGCCAGCAGCTTAGAAGACAGGAGACACACCTTC. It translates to CASSLEDRRHTF.

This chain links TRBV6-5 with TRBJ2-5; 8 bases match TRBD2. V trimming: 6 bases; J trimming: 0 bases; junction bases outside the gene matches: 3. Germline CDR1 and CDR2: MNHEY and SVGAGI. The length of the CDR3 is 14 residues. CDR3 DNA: TGTGCCAGCAGACTAGCGGCAAACCAAGAGACCCAGTACTTC. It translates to CASRLAANQETQYF.

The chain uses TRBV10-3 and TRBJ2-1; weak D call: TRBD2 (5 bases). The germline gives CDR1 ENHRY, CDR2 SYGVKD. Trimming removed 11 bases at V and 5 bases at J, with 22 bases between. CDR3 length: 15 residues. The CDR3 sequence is CAASGKSRVNNEQFF. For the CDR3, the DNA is TGTGCCGCCAGCGGTAAATCTCGGGTTAACAATGAGCAGTTCTTC.

CDR3 sequence reads: CASSSGQGGTEAFF. CDR3 DNA sequence: TGCGCCAGCAGCTCTGGACAGGGAGGAACTGAAGCTTTCTTT. The chain uses TRBV5-1 and TRBJ1-1; TRBD1 agrees at 8 bases. Unmatched junction bases numbered 6, after V lost 3 bases and J lost 5 bases. The CDR3 sequence is 14 residues long. Germline CDR1 and CDR2: SGHRS and YFSETQ. Combining the CDR3 with reference TRBV5-1 and TRBJ1-1 gives the whole variable domain KAGVTQTPRYLIKTRGQQVTLSCSPISGHRSVSWYQQTPGQGLQFLFEYFSETQRNKGNFPGRFSGRQFSNSRSEMNVSTLELGDSALYLCASSSGQGGTEAFFGQGTRLTVV.

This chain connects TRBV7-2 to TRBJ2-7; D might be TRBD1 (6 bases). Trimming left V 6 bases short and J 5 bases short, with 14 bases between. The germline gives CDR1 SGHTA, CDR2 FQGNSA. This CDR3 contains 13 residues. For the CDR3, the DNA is TGTGCCAGCAGTACAAACAGGGTCGACGAGCAGTACTTC. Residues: CASSTNRVDEQYF.

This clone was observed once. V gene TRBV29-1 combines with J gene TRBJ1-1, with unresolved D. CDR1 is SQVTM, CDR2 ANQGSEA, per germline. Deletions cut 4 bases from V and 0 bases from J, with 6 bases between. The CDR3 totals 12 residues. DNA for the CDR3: TGCAGCGTTGTAAGAGTGAACACTGAAGCTTTCTTT. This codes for CSVVRVNTEAFF.

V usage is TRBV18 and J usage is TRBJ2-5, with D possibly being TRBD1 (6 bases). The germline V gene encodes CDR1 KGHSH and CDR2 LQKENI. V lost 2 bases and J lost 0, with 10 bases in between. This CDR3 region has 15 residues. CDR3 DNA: TGTGCCAGCTCACCATGGACAGAGTACCAAGAGACCCAGTACTTC. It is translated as CASSPWTEYQETQYF.

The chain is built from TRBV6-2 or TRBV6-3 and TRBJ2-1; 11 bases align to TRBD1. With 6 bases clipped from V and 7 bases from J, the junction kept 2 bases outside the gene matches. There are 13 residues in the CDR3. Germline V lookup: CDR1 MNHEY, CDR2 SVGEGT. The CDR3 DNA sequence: TGTGCCAGCAGCCGGGACAGGGGGAATGAGCAGTTCTTC. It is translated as CASSRDRGNEQFF.

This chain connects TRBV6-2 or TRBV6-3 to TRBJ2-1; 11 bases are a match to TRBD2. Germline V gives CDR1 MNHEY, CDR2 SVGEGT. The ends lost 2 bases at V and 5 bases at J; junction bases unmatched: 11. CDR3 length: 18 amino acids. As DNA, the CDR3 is TGTGCCAGCAGTTACGAGAGAGGTAGCGGGAGGGGACACAATGAGCAGTTCTTC. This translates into CASSYERGSGRGHNEQFF.

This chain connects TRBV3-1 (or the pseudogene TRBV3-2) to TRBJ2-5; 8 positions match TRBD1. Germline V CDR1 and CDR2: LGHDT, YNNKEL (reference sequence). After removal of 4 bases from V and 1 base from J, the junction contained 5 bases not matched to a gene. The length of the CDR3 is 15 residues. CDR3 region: CASSRQGAFQETQYF. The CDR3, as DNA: TGTGCCAGCAGCCGGCAGGGGGCCTTCCAAGAGACCCAGTACTTC.

CDR3 region: CASSSGTGGNQPQHF. CDR3 sequence (DNA): TGTGCCAGCAGTAGCGGGACAGGGGGCAATCAGCCCCAGCATTTT. V gene TRBV2 combines with J gene TRBJ1-5; the match to TRBD1 covers 10 bases. The trim removed 5 bases at V and 2 bases at J, leaving 3 bases unmatched. The CDR3 contains 15 residues. Germline CDR1 reads SNHLY; CDR2 reads FYNNEI.

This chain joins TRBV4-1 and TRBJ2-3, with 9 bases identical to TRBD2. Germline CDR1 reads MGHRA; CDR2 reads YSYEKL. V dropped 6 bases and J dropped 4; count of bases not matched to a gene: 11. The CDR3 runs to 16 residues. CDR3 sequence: CASRPRVAGVPDTQYF. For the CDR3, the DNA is TGCGCCAGCAGGCCCAGGGTAGCGGGAGTGCCAGATACGCAGTATTTT.

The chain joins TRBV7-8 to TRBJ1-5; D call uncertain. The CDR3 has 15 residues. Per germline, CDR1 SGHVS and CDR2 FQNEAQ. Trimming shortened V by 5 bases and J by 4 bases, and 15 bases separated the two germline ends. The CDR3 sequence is CASSPESGRNQPQHF. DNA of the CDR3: TGTGCCAGCAGCCCGGAGTCTGGTAGGAATCAGCCCCAGCATTTT.

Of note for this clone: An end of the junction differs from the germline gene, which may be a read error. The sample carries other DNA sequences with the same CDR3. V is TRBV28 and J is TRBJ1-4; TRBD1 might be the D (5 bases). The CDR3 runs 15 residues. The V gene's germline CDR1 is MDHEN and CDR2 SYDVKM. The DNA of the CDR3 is TGTGCCAGCCAATCTCCGGGAGGGGACGGTGAAAAATTGTTTTTT. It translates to CASQSPGGDGEKLFF.